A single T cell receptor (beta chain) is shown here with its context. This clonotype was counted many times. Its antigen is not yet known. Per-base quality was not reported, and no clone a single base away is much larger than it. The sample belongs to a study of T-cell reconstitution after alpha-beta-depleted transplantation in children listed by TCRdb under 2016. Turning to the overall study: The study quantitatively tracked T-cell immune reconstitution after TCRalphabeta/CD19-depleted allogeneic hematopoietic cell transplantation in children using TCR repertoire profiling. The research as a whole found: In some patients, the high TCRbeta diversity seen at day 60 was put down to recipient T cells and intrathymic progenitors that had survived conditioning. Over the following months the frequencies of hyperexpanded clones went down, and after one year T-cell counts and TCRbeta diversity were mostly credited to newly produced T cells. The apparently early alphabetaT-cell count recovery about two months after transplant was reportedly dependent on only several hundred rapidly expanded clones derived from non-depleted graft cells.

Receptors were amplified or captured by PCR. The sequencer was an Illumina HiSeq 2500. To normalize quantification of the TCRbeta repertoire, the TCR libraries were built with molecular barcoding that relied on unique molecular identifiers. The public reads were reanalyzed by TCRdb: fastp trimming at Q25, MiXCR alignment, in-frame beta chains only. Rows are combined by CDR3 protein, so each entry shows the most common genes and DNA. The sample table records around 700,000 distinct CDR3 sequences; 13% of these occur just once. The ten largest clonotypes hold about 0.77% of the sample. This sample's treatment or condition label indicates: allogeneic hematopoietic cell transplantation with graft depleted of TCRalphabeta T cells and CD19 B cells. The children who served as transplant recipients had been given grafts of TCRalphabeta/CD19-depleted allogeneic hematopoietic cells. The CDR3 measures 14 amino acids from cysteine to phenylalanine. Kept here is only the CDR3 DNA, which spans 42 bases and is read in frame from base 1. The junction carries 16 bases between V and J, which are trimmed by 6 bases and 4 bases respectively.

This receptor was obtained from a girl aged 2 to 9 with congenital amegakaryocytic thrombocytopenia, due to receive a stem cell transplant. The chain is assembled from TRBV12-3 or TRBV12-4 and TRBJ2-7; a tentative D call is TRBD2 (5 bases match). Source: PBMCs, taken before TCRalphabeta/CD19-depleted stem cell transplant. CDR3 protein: CASSREGSPYEQYF. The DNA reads TGTGCCAGCAGCAGAGAGGGATCCCCATACGAGCAGTACTTC.